The source of this TCR beta chain is a study of T cells in Graves' hyperthyroidism and ophthalmopathy. Regarding the study as a whole: The model forecast ophthalmopathy, anticipating it by a median approximately 6 months before onset. Blood shared most expanded thyroid clonotypes above 0.001.

This clonotype was counted at least ten times. Its antigen is as yet unknown. Pregnant or lactating patients were excluded, as were those with uncontrolled infection or other autoimmune disease. Out of 10 ml of fresh peripheral blood came the PBMCs. Template material for amplifying TCR beta CDR3 regions consisted of RNA transcripts. Primed by the HTBI set, a first-round RT-PCR was run on the TCR CDR3. TCRdb passed the multiplex PCR reads through MiXCR, listing each CDR3 protein once. The table includes 350,000 to 400,000 distinct CDR3 sequences, roughly 13% detected once. The receptor was isolated from a woman aged 55-69 years with Graves' hyperthyroidism. Specimen: blood.

The CDR3 region has the DNA TGTGCCAGCACCCTGAGCATGGGGGTTTCCTACAATGAGCAGTTCTTC. It encodes CASTLSMGVSYNEQFF. The chain combines TRBV12-3 or TRBV12-4 with TRBJ2-1; D tentatively reads TRBD1 or TRBD2 (5 bases each). Between the trimmed V and J ends, which lost 7 bases and 1 base, there was a span of 17 bases. This CDR3 is 16 amino acids long.